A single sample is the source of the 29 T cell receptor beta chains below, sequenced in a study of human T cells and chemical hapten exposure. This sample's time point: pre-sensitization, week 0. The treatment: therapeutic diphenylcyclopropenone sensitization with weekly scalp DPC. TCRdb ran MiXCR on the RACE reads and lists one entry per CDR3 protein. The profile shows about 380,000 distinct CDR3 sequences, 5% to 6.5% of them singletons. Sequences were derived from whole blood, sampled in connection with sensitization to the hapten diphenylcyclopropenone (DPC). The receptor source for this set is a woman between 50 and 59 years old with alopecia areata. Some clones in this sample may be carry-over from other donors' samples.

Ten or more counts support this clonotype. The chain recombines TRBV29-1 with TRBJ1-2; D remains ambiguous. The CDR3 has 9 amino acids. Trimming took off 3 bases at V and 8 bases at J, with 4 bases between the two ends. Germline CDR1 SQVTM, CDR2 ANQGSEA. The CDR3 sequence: CSVENGYTF. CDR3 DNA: TGCAGCGTTGAGAACGGCTACACCTTC.

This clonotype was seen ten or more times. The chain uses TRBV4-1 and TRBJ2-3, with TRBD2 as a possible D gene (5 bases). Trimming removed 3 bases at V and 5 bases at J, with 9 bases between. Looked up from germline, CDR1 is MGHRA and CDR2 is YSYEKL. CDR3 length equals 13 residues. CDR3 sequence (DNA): TGCGCCAGCAGCCAGCCACGGGGAGATACGCAGTATTTT. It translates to CASSQPRGDTQYF.

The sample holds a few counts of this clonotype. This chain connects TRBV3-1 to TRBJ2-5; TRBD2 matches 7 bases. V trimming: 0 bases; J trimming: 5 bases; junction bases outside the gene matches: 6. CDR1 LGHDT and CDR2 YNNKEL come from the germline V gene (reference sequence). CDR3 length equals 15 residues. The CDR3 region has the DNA TGTGCCAGCAGCCAAGATCTCCGGGGAGGGGAGACCCAGTACTTC. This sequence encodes CASSQDLRGGETQYF.

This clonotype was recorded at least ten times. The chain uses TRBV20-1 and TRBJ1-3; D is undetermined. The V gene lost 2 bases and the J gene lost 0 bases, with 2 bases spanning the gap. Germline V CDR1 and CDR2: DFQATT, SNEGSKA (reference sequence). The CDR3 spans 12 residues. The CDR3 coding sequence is TGCAGTGCTAGACACTCTGGAAACACCATATATTTT. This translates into CSARHSGNTIYF.

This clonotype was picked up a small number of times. The CDR3 DNA follows: TGTGCCAGCAGTTTGTACGGGGGGCTACGTCAGCCCCAGCATTTT. Residues: CASSLYGGLRQPQHF. The rearrangement links TRBV27 to TRBJ1-5; possibly TRBD1 for D (6 bases). Germline V gene lookup returns CDR1 MNHEY and CDR2 SMNVEV (reference sequence). This CDR3 comprises 15 residues. Trimming left V 3 bases short and J 6 bases short, with 15 bases between.

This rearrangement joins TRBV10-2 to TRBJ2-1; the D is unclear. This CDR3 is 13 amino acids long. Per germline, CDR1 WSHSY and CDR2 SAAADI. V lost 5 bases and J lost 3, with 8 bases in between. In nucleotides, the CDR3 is TGCGCCAGCAGTCTAGACTTCTACAATGAGCAGTTCTTC. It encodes CASSLDFYNEQFF.

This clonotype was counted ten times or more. The CDR3 protein is CASSPELGDTEAFF. CDR3 nucleotide sequence: TGTGCCAGCAGCCCAGAACTGGGGGACACTGAAGCTTTCTTT. This chain links TRBV5-4 with TRBJ1-1; TRBD1 might be the D (5 bases). Germline CDR1 SGHNT, CDR2 YYREEE (reference sequence). The CDR3 is 14 residues long. V was shortened by 4 bases and J by 3 bases, with 13 bases between the two germline ends.

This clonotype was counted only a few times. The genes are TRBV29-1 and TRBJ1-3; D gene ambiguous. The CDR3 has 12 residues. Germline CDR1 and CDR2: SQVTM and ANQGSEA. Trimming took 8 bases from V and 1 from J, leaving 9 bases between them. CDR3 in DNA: TGCAGCTTCTCCGGATCTGGAAACACCATATATTTT. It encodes CSFSGSGNTIYF. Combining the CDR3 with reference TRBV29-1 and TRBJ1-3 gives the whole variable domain SAVISQKPSRDICQRGTSLTIQCQVDSQVTMMFWYRQQPGQSLTLIATANQGSEATYESGFVIDKFPISRPNLTFSTLTVSNMSPEDSSIYLCSFSGSGNTIYFGEGSWLTVV.

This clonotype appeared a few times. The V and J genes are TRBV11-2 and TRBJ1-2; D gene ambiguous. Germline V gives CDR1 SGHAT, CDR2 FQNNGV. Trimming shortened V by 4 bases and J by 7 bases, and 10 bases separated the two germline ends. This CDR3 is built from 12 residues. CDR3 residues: CASSSDSFGYTF. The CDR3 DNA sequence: TGTGCCAGCAGCTCAGACTCCTTTGGCTACACCTTC.

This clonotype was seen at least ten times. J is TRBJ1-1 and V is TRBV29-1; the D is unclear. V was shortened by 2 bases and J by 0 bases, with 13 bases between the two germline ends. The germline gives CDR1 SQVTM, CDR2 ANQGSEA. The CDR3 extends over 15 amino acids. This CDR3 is CSVESVLSLNTEAFF. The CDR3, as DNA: TGCAGCGTTGAATCGGTCTTGTCACTGAACACTGAAGCTTTCTTT.

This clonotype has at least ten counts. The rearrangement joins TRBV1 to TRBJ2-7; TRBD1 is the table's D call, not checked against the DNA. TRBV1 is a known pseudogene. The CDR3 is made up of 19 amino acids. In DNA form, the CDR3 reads TGCACCAGCAGCCAAGATACGGGGTTTAGGGGCCGTGGGTCCTACGAGCAGTACTTC. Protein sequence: CTSSQDTGFRGRGSYEQYF.

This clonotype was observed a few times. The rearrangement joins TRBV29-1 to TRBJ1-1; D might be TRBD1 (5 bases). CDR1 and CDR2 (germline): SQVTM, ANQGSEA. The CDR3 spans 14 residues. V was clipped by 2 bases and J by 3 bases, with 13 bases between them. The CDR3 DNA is TGCAGCGTTGAACACAGGTTGGGAGACACTGAAGCTTTCTTT. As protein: CSVEHRLGDTEAFF. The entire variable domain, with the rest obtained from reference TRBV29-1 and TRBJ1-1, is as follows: SAVISQKPSRDICQRGTSLTIQCQVDSQVTMMFWYRQQPGQSLTLIATANQGSEATYESGFVIDKFPISRPNLTFSTLTVSNMSPEDSSIYLCSVEHRLGDTEAFFGQGTRLTVV.

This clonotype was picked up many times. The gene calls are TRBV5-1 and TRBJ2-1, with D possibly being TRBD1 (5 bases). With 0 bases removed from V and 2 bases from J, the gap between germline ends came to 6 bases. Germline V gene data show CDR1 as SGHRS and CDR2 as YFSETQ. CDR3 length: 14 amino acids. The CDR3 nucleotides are TGCGCCAGCAGCTTGGGGGGCGCCTACAATGAGCAGTTCTTC. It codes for CASSLGGAYNEQFF. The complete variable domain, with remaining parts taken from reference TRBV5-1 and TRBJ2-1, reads KAGVTQTPRYLIKTRGQQVTLSCSPISGHRSVSWYQQTPGQGLQFLFEYFSETQRNKGNFPGRFSGRQFSNSRSEMNVSTLELGDSALYLCASSLGGAYNEQFFGPGTRLTVL.

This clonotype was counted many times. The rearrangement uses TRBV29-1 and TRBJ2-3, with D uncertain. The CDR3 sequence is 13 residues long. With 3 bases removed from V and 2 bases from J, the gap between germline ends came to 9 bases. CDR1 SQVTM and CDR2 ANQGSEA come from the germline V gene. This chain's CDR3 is CSVEGSPTDTQYF. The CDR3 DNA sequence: TGCAGCGTTGAGGGCAGCCCCACAGATACGCAGTATTTT.

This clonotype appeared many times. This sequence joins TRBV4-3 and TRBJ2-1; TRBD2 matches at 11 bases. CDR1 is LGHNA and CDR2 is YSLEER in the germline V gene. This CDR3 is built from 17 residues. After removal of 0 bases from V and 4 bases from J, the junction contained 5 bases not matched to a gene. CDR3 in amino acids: CASSQESLAGGYNEQFF. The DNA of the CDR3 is TGCGCCAGCAGCCAAGAAAGCCTAGCGGGAGGATACAATGAGCAGTTCTTC.

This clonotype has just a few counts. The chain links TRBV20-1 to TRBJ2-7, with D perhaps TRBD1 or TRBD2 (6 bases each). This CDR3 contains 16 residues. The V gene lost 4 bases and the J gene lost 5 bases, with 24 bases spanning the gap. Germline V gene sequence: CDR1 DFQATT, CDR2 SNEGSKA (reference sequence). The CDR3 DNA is TGCAGTGCTAATCCCAACGTACGGGGGCGTCGCAACGAGCAGTACTTC. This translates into CSANPNVRGRRNEQYF.

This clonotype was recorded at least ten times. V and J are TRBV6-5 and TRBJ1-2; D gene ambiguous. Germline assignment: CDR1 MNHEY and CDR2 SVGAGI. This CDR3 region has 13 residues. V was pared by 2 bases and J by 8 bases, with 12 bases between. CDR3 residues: CASSYDALSGYTF. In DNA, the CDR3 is TGTGCCAGCAGTTACGACGCTCTTAGCGGCTACACCTTC.

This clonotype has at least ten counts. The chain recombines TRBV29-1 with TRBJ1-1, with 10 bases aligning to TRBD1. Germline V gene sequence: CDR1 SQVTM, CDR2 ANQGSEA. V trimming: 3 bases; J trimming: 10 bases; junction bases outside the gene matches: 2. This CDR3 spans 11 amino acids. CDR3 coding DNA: TGCAGCGTTGAGACAGGGGGCGCAGCTTTCTTT. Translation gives CSVETGGAAFF.

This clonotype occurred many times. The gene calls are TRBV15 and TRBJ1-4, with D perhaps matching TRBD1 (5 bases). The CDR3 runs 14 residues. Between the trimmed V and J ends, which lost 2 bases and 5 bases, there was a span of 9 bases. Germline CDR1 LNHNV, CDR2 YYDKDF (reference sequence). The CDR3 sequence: CATSRQSGNEKLFF. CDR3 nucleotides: TGTGCCACCAGCAGACAATCAGGGAATGAAAAACTGTTTTTT.

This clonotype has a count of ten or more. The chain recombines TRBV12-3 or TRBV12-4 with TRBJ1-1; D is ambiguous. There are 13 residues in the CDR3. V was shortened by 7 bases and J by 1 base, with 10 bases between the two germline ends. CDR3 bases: TGTGCCAGCAACTCGGCCGAGAACACTGAAGCTTTCTTT. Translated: CASNSAENTEAFF.

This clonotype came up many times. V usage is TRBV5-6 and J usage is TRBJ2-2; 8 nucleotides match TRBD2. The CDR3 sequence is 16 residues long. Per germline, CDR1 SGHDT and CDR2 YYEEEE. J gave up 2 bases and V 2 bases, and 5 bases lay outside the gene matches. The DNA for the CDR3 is TGTGCCAGCAGCTTTGCAGCGGGGGCCAACACCGGGGAGCTGTTTTTT. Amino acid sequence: CASSFAAGANTGELFF.

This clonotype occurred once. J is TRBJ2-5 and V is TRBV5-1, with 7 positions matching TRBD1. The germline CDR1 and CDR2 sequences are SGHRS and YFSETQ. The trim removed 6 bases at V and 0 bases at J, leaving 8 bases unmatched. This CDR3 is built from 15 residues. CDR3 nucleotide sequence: TGCGCCAGCAACTTAAGAACAGGGGACCAAGAGACCCAGTACTTC. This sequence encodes CASNLRTGDQETQYF.

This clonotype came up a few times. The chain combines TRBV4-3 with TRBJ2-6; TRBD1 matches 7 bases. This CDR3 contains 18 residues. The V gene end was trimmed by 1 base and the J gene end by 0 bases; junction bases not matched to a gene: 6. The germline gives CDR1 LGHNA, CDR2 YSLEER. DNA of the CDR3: TGCGCCAGCAGCCAAGCTCTAAGACAGGGCTCTGGGGCCAACGTCCTGACTTTC. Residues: CASSQALRQGSGANVLTF.

This chain's CDR3 is CASSFLTSSYNEQFF. As DNA, the CDR3 is TGTGCCAGCTCATTCCTCACTAGCTCCTACAATGAGCAGTTCTTC. The V and J genes are TRBV18 and TRBJ2-1; D might be TRBD2 (5 bases). The CDR3 has 15 amino acids. Germline V lookup: CDR1 KGHSH, CDR2 LQKENI. The germline V and J ends were trimmed by 5 bases and 0 bases, with 11 bases remaining between them.

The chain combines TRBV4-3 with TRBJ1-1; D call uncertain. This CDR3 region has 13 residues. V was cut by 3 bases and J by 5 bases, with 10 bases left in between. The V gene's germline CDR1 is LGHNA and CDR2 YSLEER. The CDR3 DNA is TGCGCCAGCAGCCACATAGGGCGGACTGAAGCTTTCTTT. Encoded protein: CASSHIGRTEAFF.

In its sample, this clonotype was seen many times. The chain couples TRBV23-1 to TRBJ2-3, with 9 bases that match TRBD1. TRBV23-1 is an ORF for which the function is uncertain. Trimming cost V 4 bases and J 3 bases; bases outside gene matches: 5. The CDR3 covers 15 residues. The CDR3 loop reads CASSPSDRGTDTQYF. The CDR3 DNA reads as TGCGCCAGCAGTCCTTCGGACAGGGGAACAGATACGCAGTATTTT.

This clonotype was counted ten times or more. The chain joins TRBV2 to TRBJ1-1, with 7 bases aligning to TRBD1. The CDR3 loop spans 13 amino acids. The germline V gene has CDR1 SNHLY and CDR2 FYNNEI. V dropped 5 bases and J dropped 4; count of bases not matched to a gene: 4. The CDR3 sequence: CASSRDSSTEAFF. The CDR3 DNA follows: TGTGCCAGCAGTCGGGACAGCTCCACTGAAGCTTTCTTT.

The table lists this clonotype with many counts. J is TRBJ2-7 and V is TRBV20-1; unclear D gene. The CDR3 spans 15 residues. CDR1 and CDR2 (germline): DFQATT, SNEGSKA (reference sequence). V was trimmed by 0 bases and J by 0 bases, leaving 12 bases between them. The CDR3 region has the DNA TGCAGTGCTAGAGATGGCAGCTTTAGCTCCTACGAGCAGTACTTC. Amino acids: CSARDGSFSSYEQYF.

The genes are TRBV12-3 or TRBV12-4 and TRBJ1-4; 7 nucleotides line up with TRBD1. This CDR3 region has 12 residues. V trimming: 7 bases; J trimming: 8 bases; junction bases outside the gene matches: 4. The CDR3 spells CASTLDREKLFF. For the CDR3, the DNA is TGTGCCAGCACTCTGGACAGGGAAAAACTGTTTTTT.